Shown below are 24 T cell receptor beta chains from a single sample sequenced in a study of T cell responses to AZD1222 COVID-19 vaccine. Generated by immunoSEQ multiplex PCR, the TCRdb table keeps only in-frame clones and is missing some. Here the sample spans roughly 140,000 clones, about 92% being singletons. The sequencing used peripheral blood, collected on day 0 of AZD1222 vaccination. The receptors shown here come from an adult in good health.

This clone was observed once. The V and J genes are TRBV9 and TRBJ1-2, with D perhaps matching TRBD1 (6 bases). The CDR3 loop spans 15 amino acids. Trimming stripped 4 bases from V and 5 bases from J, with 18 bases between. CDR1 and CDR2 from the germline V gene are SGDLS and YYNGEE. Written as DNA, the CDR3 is TGTGCCAGCAGCTTGCTCCGGGACACGGATTATGGCTACACCTTC. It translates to CASSLLRDTDYGYTF.

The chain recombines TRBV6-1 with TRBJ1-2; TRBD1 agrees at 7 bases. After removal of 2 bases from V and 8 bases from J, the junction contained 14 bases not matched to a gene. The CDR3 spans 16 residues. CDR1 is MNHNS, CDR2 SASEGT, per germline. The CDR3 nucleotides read TGTGCCAGCAGTGAATATCCCTATTCGACAGGGAACGGCTACACCTTC. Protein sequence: CASSEYPYSTGNGYTF.

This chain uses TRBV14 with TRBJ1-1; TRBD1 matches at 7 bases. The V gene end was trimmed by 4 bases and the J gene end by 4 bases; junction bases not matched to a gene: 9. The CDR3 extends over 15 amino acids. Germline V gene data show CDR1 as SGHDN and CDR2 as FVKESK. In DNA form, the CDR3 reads TGTGCCAGCAGCCTTCGGACAGGTCTCTCCACTGAAGCTTTCTTT. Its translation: CASSLRTGLSTEAFF.

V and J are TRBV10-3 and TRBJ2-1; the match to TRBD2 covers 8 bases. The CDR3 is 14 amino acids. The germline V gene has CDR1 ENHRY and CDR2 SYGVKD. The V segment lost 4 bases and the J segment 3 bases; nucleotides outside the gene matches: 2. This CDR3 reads CAISGSGSYNEQFF. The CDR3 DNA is TGTGCCATCAGTGGAAGCGGGAGCTACAATGAGCAGTTCTTC.

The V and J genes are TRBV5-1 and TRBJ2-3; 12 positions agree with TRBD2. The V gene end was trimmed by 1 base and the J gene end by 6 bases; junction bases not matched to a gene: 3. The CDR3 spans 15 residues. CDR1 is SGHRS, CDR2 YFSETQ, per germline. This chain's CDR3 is CASSLRGTSGDTQYF. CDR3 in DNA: TGCGCCAGCAGCTTGAGAGGGACTAGCGGGGATACGCAGTATTTT. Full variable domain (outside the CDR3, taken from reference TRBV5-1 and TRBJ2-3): KAGVTQTPRYLIKTRGQQVTLSCSPISGHRSVSWYQQTPGQGLQFLFEYFSETQRNKGNFPGRFSGRQFSNSRSEMNVSTLELGDSALYLCASSLRGTSGDTQYFGPGTRLTVL.

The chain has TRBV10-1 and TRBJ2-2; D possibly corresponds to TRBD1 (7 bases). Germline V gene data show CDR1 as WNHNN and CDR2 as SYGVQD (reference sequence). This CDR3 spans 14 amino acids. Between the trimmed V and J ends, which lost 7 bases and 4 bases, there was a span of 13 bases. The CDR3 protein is CASTPQGGTGELFF. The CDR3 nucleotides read TGCGCCAGCACCCCCCAGGGGGGCACCGGGGAGCTGTTTTTT.

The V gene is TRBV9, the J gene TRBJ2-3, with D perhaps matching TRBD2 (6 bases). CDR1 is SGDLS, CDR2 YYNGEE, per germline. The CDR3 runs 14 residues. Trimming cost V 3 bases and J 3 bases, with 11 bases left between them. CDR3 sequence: CASSAGGDTDTQYF. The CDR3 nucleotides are TGTGCCAGCAGCGCCGGCGGGGATACAGATACGCAGTATTTT.

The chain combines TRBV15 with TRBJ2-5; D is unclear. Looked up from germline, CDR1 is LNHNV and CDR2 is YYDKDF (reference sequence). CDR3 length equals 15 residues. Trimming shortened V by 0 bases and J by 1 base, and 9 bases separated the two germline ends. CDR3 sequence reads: CATSRDHQVQETQYF. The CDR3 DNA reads TGTGCCACCAGCAGAGATCACCAGGTCCAAGAGACCCAGTACTTC. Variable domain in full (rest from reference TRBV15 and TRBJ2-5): DAMVIQNPRYQVTQFGKPVTLSCSQTLNHNVMYWYQQKSSQAPKLLFHYYDKDFNNEADTPDNFQSRRPNTSFCFLDIRSPGLGDTAMYLCATSRDHQVQETQYFGPGTRLLVL.

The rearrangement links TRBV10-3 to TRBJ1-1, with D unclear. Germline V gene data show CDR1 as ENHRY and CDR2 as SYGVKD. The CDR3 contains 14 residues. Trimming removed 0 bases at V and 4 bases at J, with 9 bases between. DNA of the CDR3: TGTGCCATCAGTGAGTCTCCGAGTTCCACTGAAGCTTTCTTT. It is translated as CAISESPSSTEAFF.

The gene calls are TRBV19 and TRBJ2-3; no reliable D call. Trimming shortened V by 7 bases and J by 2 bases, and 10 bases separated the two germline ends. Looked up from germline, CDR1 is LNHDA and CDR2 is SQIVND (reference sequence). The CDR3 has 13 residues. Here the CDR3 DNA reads TGTGCCAGTACATTAACTAACACAGATACGCAGTATTTT. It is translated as CASTLTNTDTQYF.

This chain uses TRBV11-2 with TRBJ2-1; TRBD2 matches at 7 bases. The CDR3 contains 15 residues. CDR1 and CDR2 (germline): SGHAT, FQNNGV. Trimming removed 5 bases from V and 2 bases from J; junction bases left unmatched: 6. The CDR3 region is CASSPPGGTYNEQFF. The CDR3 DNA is TGTGCCAGCAGCCCACCGGGGGGTACCTACAATGAGCAGTTCTTC.

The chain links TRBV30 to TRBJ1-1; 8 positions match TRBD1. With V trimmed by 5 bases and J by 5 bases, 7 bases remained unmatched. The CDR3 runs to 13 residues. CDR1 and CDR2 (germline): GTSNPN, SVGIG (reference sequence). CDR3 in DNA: TGTGCCTGGTCCAGGGGGCTGGATACTGAAGCTTTCTTT. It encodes CAWSRGLDTEAFF.

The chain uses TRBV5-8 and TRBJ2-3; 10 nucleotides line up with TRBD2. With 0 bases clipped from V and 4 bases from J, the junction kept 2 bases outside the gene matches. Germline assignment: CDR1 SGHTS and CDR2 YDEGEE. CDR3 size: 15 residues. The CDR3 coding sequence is TGTGCCAGCAGCTTGGCTAGCGGGAGCCCAGATACGCAGTATTTT. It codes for CASSLASGSPDTQYF.

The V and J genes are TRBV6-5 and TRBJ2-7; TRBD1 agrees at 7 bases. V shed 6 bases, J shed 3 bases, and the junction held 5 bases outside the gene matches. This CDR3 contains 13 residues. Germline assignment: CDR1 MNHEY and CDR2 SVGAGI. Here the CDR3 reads CASRPPGGYEQYF. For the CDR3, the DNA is TGTGCCAGCAGACCCCCAGGGGGCTACGAGCAGTACTTC.

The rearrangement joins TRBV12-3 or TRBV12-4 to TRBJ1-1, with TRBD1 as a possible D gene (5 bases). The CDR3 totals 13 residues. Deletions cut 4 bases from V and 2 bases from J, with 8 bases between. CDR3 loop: CASSYQGNTEAFF. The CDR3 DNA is TGTGCCAGCAGTTATCAGGGTAACACTGAAGCTTTCTTT.

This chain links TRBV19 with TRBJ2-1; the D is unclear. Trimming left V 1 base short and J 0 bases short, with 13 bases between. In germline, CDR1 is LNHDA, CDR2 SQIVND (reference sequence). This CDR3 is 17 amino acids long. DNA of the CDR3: TGTGCCAGTAGTATAGGTGGCAGCTCAGGCTCCTACAATGAGCAGTTCTTC. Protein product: CASSIGGSSGSYNEQFF.

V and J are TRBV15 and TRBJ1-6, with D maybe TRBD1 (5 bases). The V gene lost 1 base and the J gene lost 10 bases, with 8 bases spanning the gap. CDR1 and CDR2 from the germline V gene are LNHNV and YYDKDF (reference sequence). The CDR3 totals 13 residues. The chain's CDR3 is CATSRGGDSPLHF. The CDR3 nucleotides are TGTGCCACCAGCAGAGGAGGGGACTCACCCCTCCACTTT.

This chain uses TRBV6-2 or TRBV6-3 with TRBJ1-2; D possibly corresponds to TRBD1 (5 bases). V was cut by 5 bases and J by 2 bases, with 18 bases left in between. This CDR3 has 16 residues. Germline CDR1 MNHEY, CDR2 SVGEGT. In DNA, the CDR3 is TGTGCCAGCAGTCACGCTTCTAGGGGCGGAAACTATGGCTACACCTTC. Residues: CASSHASRGGNYGYTF.

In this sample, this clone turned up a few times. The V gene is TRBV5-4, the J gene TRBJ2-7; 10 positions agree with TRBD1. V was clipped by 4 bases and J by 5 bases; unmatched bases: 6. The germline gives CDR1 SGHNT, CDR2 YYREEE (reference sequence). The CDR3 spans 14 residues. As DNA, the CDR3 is TGTGCCAGCAGCCCGGGACAGGGGCGGCACGAGCAGTACTTC. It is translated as CASSPGQGRHEQYF.

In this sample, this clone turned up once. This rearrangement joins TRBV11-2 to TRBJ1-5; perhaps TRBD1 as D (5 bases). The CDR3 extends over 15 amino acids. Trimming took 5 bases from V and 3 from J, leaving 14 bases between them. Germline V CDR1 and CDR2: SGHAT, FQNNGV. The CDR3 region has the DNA TGTGCCAGCAGCCCCGGGACGGGCCCCAATCAGCCCCAGCATTTT. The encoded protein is CASSPGTGPNQPQHF.

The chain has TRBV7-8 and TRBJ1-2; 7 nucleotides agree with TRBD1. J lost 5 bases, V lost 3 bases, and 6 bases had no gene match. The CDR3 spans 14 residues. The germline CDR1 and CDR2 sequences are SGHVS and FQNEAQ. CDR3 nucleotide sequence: TGTGCCAGCAGCTTGGACAGGAGTAGTTATGGCTACACCTTC. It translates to CASSLDRSSYGYTF.

For the CDR3, the DNA is TGTGCCAGTAGTCCACGCCTGGGGCCCCAGCATTTT. Protein sequence: CASSPRLGPQHF. The rearrangement joins TRBV19 to TRBJ1-5; unclear D gene. With 5 bases removed from V and 9 bases from J, the gap between germline ends came to 11 bases. The CDR3 spans 12 residues. From germline, CDR1 is LNHDA and CDR2 SQIVND (reference sequence).

In DNA, the CDR3 is TGTGCCAGCTCACTTCAGGAGGGGCTCTATGGCTACACCTTC. It translates to CASSLQEGLYGYTF. V and J are TRBV18 and TRBJ1-2; possibly TRBD1 for D (5 bases). Looked up from germline, CDR1 is KGHSH and CDR2 is LQKENI. This CDR3 is built from 14 residues. V lost 4 bases and J 4 bases, leaving 13 bases between the germline ends.

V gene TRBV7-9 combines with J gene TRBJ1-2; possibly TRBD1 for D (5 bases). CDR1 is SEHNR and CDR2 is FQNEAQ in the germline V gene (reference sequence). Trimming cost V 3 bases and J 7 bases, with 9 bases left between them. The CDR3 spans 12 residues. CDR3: CASSFVGGGYTF. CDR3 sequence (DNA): TGTGCCAGCAGCTTTGTCGGGGGTGGCTACACCTTC. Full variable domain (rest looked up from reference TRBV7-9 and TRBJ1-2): DTGVSQNPRHKITKRGQNVTFRCDPISEHNRLYWYRQTLGQGPEFLTYFQNEAQLEKSRLLSDRFSAERPKGSFSTLEIQRTEQGDSAMYLCASSFVGGGYTFGSGTRLTVV.